This T cell receptor (beta chain) was retrieved from a study of blood T cells in healthy people across ages. Findings and limits, study-wide: Observed TCR beta diversity per million T cells went down as age went up. This fall followed a roughly linear course with age.

The use of a sample-barcoded 5' primer and a J-beta primer mix characterized a second PCR of 7 to 11 cycles. TCRdb fed the 5' RACE reads into MiXCR, producing one record per CDR3 protein. The table has about 900,000 distinct CDR3 sequences, 45% to 50% seen once. Germline lookup yields CDR1 SGDLS and CDR2 YYNGEE. V gave up 0 bases and J gave up 4 bases, with 18 bases separating them. This CDR3 is 17 amino acids long. Healthy Caucasian individuals from Russia aged about 6 to 100 were enrolled as donors. Total RNA, at least 5 micrograms per sample, was extracted from PBMCs. With regard to this clonotype: Its antigen is as yet unknown.

V usage is TRBV9 and J usage is TRBJ2-3; maybe TRBD2 (6 bases). The sequence came from a man aged 25-40 years in good health. Sequencing was done on a sample of blood. CDR3 amino acids: CASSVGYVAGPSDTQYF. CDR3 nucleotides: TGTGCCAGCAGCGTAGGGTACGTCGCGGGGCCCTCAGATACGCAGTATTTT.